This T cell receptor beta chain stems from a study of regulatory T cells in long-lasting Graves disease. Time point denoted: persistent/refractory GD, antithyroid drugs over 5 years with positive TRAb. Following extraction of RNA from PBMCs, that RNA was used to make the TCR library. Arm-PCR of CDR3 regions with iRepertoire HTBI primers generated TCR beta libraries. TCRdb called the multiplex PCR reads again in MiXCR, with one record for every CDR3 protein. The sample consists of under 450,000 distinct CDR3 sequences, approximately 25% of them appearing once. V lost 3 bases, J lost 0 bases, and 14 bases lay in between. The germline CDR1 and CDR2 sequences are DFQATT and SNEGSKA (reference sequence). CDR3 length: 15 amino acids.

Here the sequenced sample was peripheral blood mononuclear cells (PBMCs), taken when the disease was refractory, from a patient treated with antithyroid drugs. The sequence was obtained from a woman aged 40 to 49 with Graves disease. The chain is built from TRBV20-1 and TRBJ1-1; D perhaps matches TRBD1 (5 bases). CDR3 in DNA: TGCAGTGCTAGGATTGGGGCGGCTTTGAACACTGAAGCTTTCTTT. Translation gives CSARIGAALNTEAFF.